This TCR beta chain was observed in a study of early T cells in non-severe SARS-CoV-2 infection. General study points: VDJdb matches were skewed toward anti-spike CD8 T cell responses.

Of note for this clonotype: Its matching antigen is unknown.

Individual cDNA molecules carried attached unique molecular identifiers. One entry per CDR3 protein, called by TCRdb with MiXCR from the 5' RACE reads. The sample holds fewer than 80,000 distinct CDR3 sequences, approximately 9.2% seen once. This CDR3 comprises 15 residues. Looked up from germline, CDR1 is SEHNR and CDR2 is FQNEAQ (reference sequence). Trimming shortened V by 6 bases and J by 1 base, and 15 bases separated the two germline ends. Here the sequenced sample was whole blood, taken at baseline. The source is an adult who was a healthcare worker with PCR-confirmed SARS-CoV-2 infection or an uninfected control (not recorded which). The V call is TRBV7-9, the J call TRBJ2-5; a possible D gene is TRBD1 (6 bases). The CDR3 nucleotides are TGTGCCAGCAGTAGTGGGGGCAATAGCCAAGAGACCCAGTACTTC. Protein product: CASSSGGNSQETQYF.